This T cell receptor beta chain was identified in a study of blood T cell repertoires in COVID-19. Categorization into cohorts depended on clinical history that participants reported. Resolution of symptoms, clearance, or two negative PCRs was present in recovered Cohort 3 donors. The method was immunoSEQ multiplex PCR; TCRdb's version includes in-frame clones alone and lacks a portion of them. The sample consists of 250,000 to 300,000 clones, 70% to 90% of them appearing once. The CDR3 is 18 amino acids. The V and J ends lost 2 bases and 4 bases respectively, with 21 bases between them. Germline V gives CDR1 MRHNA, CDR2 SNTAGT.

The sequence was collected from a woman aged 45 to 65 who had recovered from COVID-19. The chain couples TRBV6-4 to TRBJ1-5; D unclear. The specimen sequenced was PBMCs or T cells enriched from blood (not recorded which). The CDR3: CASSDPCASRGSNQPQHF. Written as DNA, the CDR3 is TGTGCCAGCAGTGACCCCTGTGCGAGCCGCGGGTCGAATCAGCCCCAGCATTTT.